A single sample is the source of the 10 T cell receptor beta chains below, sequenced in a study of blood T cell repertoires in COVID-19. The table came from immunoSEQ multiplex PCR; TCRdb's copy has only in-frame clones and leaves some out. Seen here are more than 95,000 clones, more than 75% observed once, and the top ten hold 26%. Sequencing was performed on peripheral blood. The receptor set was obtained from a man in his 60s with acute or convalescent COVID-19.

V and J are TRBV3-1 (or the pseudogene TRBV3-2) and TRBJ1-6; possibly TRBD1 for D (6 bases). V lost 6 bases, J lost 8 bases, and 14 bases lay in between. The length of the CDR3 is 14 residues. Germline V CDR1 and CDR2: LGHDT, YNNKEL (reference sequence). The CDR3 nucleotides read TGTGCCAGCAGTCTAACAGGGTTATATTCACCCCTCCACTTT. It encodes CASSLTGLYSPLHF.

The chain joins TRBV2 to TRBJ2-1, with D perhaps TRBD2 (5 bases). Germline CDR1 is SNHLY and CDR2 is FYNNEI. CDR3 size: 13 residues. V lost 6 bases to trimming and J lost 5 bases, with 11 bases between them. Here the CDR3 reads CASSNTEDNEQFF. DNA of the CDR3: TGTGCCAGCAGCAACACGGAGGACAATGAGCAGTTCTTC. Drawing the rest from reference TRBV2 and TRBJ2-1, the complete variable domain is EPEVTQTPSHQVTQMGQEVILRCVPISNHLYFYWYRQILGQKVEFLVSFYNNEISEKSEIFDDQFSVERPDGSNFTLKIRSTKLEDSAMYFCASSNTEDNEQFFGPGTRLTVL.

This clone was counted a single time. The V call is TRBV11-3, the J call TRBJ2-5, with D possibly TRBD2 on 6 matching bases. Germline V gene sequence: CDR1 SGHNT, CDR2 YENEEA. V lost 5 bases and J 0 bases, leaving 16 bases between the germline ends. CDR3 length: 16 residues. For the CDR3, the DNA is TGTGCCAGCAGCCTATCTGGGTGGGGGGACCAAGAGACCCAGTACTTC. It codes for CASSLSGWGDQETQYF.

The chain uses TRBV18 and TRBJ2-5; 12 bases align to TRBD1. V lost 2 bases to trimming and J lost 5 bases; unmatched junction nucleotides: 3. Looked up from germline, CDR1 is KGHSH and CDR2 is LQKENI. The CDR3 contains 15 residues. The CDR3 DNA reads as TGTGCCAGCTCACCAGGGACAGGGGGCATGGAGACCCAGTACTTC. It translates to CASSPGTGGMETQYF.

The chain carries TRBV5-8 and TRBJ1-5; no clear D gene. V dropped 1 base and J dropped 7 bases, with 3 bases sitting between them. Germline values: CDR1 SGHTS, CDR2 YDEGEE. This CDR3 comprises 11 residues. The CDR3 protein is CASSLSQPQHF. The CDR3 region has the DNA TGTGCCAGCAGCTTGTCACAGCCCCAGCATTTT.

This clone was detected ten times or more. The rearrangement links TRBV5-6 to TRBJ1-4; TRBD1 matches at 8 bases. Germline V lookup: CDR1 SGHDT, CDR2 YYEEEE. V dropped 2 bases and J dropped 8; count of bases not matched to a gene: 11. The CDR3 loop spans 16 amino acids. The CDR3 DNA reads as TGTGCCAGCAGCTTCTTAGGACAGGGCGTCGGGGAAAAACTGTTTTTT. This sequence encodes CASSFLGQGVGEKLFF.

The V and J genes are TRBV2 and TRBJ2-1; TRBD1 matches at 9 bases. The CDR3 contains 13 residues. The trim removed 7 bases at V and 6 bases at J, leaving 4 bases unmatched. Germline lookup yields CDR1 SNHLY and CDR2 FYNNEI. The CDR3 is CASTWDRVNEQFF. DNA of the CDR3: TGTGCCAGCACGTGGGACAGGGTCAATGAGCAGTTCTTC.

The chain combines TRBV2 with TRBJ2-3; 10 bases match TRBD2. With V trimmed by 4 bases and J by 8 bases, 9 bases remained unmatched. Germline V lookup: CDR1 SNHLY, CDR2 FYNNEI. This CDR3 region has 15 residues. The DNA for the CDR3 is TGTGCCAGCAGTGGAACTAGCGGGATTAGCGGTACGCAGTATTTT. It yields the protein CASSGTSGISGTQYF. Together with reference TRBV2 and TRBJ2-3, the CDR3 gives the full variable domain: EPEVTQTPSHQVTQMGQEVILRCVPISNHLYFYWYRQILGQKVEFLVSFYNNEISEKSEIFDDQFSVERPDGSNFTLKIRSTKLEDSAMYFCASSGTSGISGTQYFGPGTRLTVL.

The chain recombines TRBV7-2 with TRBJ1-5; 11 bases agree with TRBD1. V gave up 4 bases and J gave up 1 base; unmatched junction bases: 9. The V gene's germline CDR1 is SGHTA and CDR2 FQGNSA. This CDR3 is built from 18 residues. The CDR3 sequence: CASSSGQGATQSNQPQHF. The DNA of the CDR3 is TGTGCCAGCAGCTCCGGACAGGGGGCTACCCAAAGCAATCAGCCCCAGCATTTT.

V gene TRBV30 combines with J gene TRBJ1-5; D call uncertain. This CDR3 has 14 amino acids. The V end was cut by 5 bases, the J end by 5 bases, with 16 bases between. CDR1 and CDR2 (germline): GTSNPN, SVGIG (reference sequence). The CDR3 loop reads CAWGLKGFDQPQHF. The CDR3 DNA reads TGTGCCTGGGGACTAAAAGGGTTTGATCAGCCCCAGCATTTT.